This T cell receptor (beta chain) derives from a study of identifying expanded T cells in peripheral blood. Only a few counts were recorded for this clone. Its cognate antigen is unknown. Study-wide points: Roughly two-week clone count variance significantly increased as total template count grew.

Sequenced by immunoSEQ multiplex PCR; TCRdb stores in-frame clones only, minus some. Seen here are some 91,000 clones, about 91% observed once, and the top ten hold 4% to 4.5%. Per the germline V gene, CDR1 is SGHRS and CDR2 is YFSETQ. V lost 4 bases, J lost 2 bases, and 15 bases lay in between. This CDR3 has 15 residues. Input material: blood. The sequence derives from a person between 18 and 75 years old in good health. This chain joins TRBV5-1 and TRBJ1-2; TRBD1 is a possible D gene (5 bases). Here the CDR3 reads CASSLRTPGNYGYTF. The CDR3 DNA is TGCGCCAGCAGCCTCAGGACGCCAGGGAACTATGGCTACACCTTC.